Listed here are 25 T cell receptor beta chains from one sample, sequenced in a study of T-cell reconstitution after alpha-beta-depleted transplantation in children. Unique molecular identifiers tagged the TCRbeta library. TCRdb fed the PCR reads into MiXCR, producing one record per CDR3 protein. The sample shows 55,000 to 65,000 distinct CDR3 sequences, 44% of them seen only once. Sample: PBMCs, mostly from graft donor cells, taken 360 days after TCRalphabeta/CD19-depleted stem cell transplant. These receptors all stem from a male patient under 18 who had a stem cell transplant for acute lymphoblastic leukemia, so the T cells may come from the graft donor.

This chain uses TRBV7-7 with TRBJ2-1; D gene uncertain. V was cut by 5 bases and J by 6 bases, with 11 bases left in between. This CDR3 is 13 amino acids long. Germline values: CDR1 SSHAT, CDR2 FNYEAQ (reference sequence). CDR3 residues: CASSPLEANEQFF. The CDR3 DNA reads TGTGCCAGCAGCCCTCTAGAGGCCAATGAGCAGTTCTTC.

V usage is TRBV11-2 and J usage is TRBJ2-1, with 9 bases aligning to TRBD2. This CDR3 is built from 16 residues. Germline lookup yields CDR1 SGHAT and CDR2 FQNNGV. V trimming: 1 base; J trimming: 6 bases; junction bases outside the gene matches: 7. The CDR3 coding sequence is TGTGCCAGCAGCTTAGGGCCTAGCGGGATTGTCAATGAGCAGTTCTTC. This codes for CASSLGPSGIVNEQFF.

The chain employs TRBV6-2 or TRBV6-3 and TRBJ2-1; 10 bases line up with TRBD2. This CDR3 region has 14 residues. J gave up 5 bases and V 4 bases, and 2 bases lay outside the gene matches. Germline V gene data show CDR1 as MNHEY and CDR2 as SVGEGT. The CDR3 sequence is CASSSLAGHNEQFF. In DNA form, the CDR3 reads TGTGCCAGCAGTTCACTAGCGGGGCACAATGAGCAGTTCTTC.

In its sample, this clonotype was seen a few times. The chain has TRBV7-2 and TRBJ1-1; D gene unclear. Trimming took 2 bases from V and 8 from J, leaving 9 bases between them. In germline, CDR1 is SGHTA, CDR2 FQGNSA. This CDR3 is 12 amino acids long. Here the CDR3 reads CASSLFLWEAFF. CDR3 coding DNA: TGTGCCAGCAGCTTATTTCTATGGGAAGCTTTCTTT.

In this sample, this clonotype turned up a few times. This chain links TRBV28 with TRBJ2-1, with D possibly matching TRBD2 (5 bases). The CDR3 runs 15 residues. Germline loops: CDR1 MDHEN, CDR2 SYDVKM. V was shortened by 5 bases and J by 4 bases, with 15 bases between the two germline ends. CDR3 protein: CASSTEDLSYNEQFF. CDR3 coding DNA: TGTGCCAGCAGTACAGAGGACTTATCTTACAATGAGCAGTTCTTC.

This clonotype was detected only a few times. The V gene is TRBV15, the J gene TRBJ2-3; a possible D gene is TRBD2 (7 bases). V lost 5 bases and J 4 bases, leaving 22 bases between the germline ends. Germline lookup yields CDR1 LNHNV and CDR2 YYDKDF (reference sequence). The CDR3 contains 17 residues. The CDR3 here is CATSGPRKGGVADTQYF. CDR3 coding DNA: TGTGCCACCAGCGGGCCTCGCAAGGGGGGGGTAGCAGATACGCAGTATTTT.

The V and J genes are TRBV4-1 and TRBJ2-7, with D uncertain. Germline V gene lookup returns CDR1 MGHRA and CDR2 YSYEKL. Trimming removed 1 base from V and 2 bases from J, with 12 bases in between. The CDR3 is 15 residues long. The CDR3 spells CASSQVAGATYEQYF. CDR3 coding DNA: TGCGCCAGCAGCCAAGTTGCAGGAGCCACCTACGAGCAGTACTTC.

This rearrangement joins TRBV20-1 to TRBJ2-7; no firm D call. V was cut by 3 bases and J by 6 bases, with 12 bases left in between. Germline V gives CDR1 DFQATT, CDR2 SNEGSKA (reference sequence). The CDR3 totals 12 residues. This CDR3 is CSASHLQPEQYF. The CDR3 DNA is TGCAGTGCTAGCCATCTACAGCCCGAGCAGTACTTC.

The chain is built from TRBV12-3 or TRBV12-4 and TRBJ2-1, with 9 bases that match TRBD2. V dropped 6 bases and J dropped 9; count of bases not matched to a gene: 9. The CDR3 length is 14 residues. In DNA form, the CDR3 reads TGTGCCAGCAGCCTCGACGGGACTAGCACTGAGCAGTTCTTC. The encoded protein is CASSLDGTSTEQFF.

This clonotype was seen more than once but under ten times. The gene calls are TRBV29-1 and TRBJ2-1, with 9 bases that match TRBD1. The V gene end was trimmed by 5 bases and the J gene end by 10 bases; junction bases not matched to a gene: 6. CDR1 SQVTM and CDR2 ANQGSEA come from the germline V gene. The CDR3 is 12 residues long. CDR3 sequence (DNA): TGCAGCGTTACACAGGGGGCAGGAGAGCAGTTCTTC. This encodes CSVTQGAGEQFF.

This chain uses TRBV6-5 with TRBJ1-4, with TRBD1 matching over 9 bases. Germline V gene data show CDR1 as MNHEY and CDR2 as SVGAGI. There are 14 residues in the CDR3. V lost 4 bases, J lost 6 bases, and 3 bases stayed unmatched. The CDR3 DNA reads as TGTGCCAGCAGTTCCGGGACAGGGTATGAAAAACTGTTTTTT. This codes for CASSSGTGYEKLFF.

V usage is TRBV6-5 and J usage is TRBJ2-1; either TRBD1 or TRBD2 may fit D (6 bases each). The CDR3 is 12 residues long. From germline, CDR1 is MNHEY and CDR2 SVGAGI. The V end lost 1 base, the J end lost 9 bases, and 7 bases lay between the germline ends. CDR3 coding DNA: TGTGCCAGCAGTTACTGGGGGGCTGAGCAGTTCTTC. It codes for CASSYWGAEQFF.

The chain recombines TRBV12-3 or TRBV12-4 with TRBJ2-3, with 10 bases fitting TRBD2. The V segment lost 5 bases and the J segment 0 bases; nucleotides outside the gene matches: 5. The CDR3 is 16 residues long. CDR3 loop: CASSLGLADSTDTQYF. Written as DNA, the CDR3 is TGTGCCAGCAGTCTCGGACTAGCGGATAGCACAGATACGCAGTATTTT.

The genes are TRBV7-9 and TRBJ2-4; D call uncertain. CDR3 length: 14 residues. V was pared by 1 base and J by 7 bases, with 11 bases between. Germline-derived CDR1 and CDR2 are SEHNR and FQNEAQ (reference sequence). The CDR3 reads CASSLDLSQNIQYF. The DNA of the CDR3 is TGTGCCAGCAGCTTAGACCTGAGTCAGAACATTCAGTACTTC. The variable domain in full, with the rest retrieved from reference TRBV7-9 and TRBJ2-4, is DTGVSQNPRHKITKRGQNVTFRCDPISEHNRLYWYRQTLGQGPEFLTYFQNEAQLEKSRLLSDRFSAERPKGSFSTLEIQRTEQGDSAMYLCASSLDLSQNIQYFGAGTRLSVL.

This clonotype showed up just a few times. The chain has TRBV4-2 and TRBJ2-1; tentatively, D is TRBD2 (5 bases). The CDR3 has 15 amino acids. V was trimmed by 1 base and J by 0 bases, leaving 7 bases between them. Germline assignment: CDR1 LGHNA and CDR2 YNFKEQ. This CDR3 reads CASSQVGVSYNEQFF. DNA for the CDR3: TGTGCCAGCAGCCAAGTCGGGGTCTCCTACAATGAGCAGTTCTTC.

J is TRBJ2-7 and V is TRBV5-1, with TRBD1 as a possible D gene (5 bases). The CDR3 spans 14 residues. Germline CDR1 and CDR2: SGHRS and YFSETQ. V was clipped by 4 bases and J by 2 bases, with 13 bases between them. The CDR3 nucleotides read TGCGCCAGCAGCCCACTTGACAGAACCTACGAGCAGTACTTC. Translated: CASSPLDRTYEQYF.

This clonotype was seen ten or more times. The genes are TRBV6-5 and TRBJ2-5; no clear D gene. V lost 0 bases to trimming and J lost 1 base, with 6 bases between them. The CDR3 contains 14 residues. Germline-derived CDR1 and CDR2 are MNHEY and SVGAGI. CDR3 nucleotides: TGTGCCAGCAGTTACTCCAGAATCCAAGAGACCCAGTACTTC. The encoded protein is CASSYSRIQETQYF.

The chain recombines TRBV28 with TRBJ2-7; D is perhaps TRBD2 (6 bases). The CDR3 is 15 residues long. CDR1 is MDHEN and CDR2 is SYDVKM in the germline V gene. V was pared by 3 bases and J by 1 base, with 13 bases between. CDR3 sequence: CASSFGGTPSYEQYF. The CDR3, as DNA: TGTGCCAGCAGTTTTGGGGGGACGCCGTCCTACGAGCAGTACTTC.

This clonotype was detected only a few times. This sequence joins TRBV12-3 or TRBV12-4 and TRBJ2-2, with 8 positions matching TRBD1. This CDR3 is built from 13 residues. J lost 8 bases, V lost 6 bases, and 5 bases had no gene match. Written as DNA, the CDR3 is TGTGCCAGCAGCGGGACAGGATGGGGGGAGCTGTTTTTT. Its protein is CASSGTGWGELFF.

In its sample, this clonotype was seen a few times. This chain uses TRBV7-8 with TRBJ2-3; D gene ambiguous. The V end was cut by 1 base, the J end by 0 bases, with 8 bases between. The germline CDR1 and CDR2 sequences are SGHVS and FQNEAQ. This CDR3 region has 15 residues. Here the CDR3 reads CASSLDGPSTDTQYF. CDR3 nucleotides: TGTGCCAGCAGCTTAGATGGCCCCAGCACAGATACGCAGTATTTT.

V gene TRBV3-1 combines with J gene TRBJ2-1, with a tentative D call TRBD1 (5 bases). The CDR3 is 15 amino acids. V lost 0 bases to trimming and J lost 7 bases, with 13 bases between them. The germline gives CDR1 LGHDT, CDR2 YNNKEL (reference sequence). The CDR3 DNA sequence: TGTGCCAGCAGCCAAGATGCAGGGCTTGGGAATGAGCAGTTCTTC. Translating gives CASSQDAGLGNEQFF.

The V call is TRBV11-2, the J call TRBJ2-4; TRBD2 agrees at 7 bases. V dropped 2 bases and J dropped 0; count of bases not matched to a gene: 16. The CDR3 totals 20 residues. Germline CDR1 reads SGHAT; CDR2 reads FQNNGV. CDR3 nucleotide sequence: TGTGCCAGCAGCTTACAAGTAGAACGCGGGGGTGGCGTAGCCAAAAACATTCAGTACTTC. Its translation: CASSLQVERGGGVAKNIQYF.

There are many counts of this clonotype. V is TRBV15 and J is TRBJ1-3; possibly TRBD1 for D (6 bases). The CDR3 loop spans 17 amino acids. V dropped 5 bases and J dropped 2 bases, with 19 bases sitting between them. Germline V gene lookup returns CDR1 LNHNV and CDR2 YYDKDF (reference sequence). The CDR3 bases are TGTGCCACCAGCGTCCCAGGAGGGGGAAGTACTGGAAACACCATATATTTT. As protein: CATSVPGGGSTGNTIYF.

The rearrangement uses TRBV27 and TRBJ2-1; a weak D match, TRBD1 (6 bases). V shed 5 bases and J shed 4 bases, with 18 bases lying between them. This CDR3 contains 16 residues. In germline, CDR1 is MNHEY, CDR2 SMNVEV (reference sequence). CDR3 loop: CASSIDRIPSYNEQFF. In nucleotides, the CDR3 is TGTGCCAGCAGTATCGACAGGATCCCTTCTTACAATGAGCAGTTCTTC.

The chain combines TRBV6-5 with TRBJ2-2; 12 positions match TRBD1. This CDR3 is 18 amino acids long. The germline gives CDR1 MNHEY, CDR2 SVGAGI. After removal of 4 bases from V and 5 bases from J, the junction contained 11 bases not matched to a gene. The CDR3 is CASSSSGTGGAGTGELFF. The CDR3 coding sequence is TGTGCCAGCAGTTCCTCCGGGACAGGGGGCGCCGGGACCGGGGAGCTGTTTTTT.